Listed here are 6 T cell receptor beta chains from one sample, sequenced in a study of early T cells in non-severe SARS-CoV-2 infection. TCRdb called the 5' RACE reads again in MiXCR, with one record for every CDR3 protein. In the table there are approximately 28,000 distinct CDR3 sequences, around 5.8% of which are singletons. The source was whole blood, collected at baseline. The receptor set was obtained from an adult who was a healthcare worker with PCR-confirmed SARS-CoV-2 infection or an uninfected control (not recorded which).

This clonotype showed up many times. The chain uses TRBV19 and TRBJ2-1; TRBD2 matches at 10 bases. The CDR3 covers 15 residues. Germline CDR1 is LNHDA and CDR2 is SQIVND (reference sequence). With V trimmed by 5 bases and J by 0 bases, 1 base remained unmatched. Written as DNA, the CDR3 is TGTGCCAGTAGTTCTAGCGGGGGCTCCTACAATGAGCAGTTCTTC. It specifies CASSSSGGSYNEQFF. The entire variable domain, with the rest obtained from reference TRBV19 and TRBJ2-1, is as follows: DGGITQSPKYLFRKEGQNVTLSCEQNLNHDAMYWYRQDPGQGLRLIYYSQIVNDFQKGDIAEGYSVSREKKESFPLTVTSAQKNPTAFYLCASSSSGGSYNEQFFGPGTRLTVL.

In its sample, this clonotype was seen many times. The chain recombines TRBV6-2 or TRBV6-3 with TRBJ2-1; the D gene is possibly TRBD1 (7 bases). The germline gives CDR1 MNHEY, CDR2 SVGEGT. The CDR3 length is 15 residues. The V gene lost 8 bases and the J gene lost 4 bases, with 18 bases spanning the gap. Here the CDR3 reads CASGRPGGNYNEQFF. CDR3 sequence (DNA): TGTGCCAGCGGTCGCCCAGGGGGGAATTACAATGAGCAGTTCTTC.

This clonotype was counted ten times or more. For the CDR3, the DNA is TGTGCCAGCAGCTCGAGGGGAGGGGGCAGCAATGAGCAGTTCTTC. It specifies CASSSRGGGSNEQFF. V gene TRBV7-9 combines with J gene TRBJ2-1; TRBD1 or TRBD2 may be the D gene (7 bases each). The CDR3 is 15 residues long. Trimming removed 4 bases at V and 6 bases at J, with 16 bases between. Germline V gene sequence: CDR1 SEHNR, CDR2 FQNEAQ (reference sequence).

This clonotype was detected a few times. V is TRBV3-1 and J is TRBJ2-1; D is ambiguous. The V gene lost 3 bases and the J gene lost 13 bases, with 10 bases spanning the gap. The CDR3 loop spans 11 amino acids. Germline V gene sequence: CDR1 LGHDT, CDR2 YNNKEL (reference sequence). CDR3 region: CASSQSWTQFF. CDR3 nucleotides: TGTGCCAGCAGCCAGTCGTGGACCCAGTTCTTC.

The chain is built from TRBV18 and TRBJ2-5; D unclear. Germline values: CDR1 KGHSH, CDR2 LQKENI. Trimming removed 3 bases from V and 8 bases from J, with 22 bases in between. The CDR3 is 16 amino acids. Written as DNA, the CDR3 is TGTGCCAGCTCACCCCGGCCGGACCCAAGAGTGGGTACCCAGTACTTC. This translates into CASSPRPDPRVGTQYF.

This clonotype came up many times. The chain links TRBV7-2 to TRBJ2-1; 8 nucleotides align to TRBD2. CDR3 size: 13 residues. Germline trimming cut 4 bases from V and 9 bases from J; bases unmatched to any gene: 5. Germline CDR1 reads SGHTA; CDR2 reads FQGNSA. CDR3 residues: CASSSTSVVEQFF. DNA for the CDR3: TGTGCCAGCAGCTCGACTAGCGTCGTTGAGCAGTTCTTC.